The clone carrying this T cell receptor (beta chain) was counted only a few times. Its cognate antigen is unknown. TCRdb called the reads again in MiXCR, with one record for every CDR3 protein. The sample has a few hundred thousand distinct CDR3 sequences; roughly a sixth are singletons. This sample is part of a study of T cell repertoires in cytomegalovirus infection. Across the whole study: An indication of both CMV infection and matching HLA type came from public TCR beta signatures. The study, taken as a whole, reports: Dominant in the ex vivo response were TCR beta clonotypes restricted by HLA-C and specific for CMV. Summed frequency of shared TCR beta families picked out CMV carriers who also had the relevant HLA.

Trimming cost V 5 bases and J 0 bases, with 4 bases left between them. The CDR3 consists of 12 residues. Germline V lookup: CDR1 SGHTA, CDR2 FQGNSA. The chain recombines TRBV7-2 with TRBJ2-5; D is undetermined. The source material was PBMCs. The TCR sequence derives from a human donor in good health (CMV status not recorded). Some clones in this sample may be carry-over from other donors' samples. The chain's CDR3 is CASSAYQETQYF. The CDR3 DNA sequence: TGTGCCAGCAGCGCCTACCAAGAGACCCAGTACTTC.